This T cell receptor (beta chain) was profiled in a study of regulatory T cells in long-lasting Graves disease. General study points: Accuracy may have been reduced by the small sample size.

The germline V and J ends were trimmed by 5 bases and 4 bases, with 14 bases remaining between them. Germline-derived CDR1 and CDR2 are LNHDA and SQIVND (reference sequence). The CDR3 has 15 residues. The time point: newly diagnosed GD, antithyroid drugs for less than 3 months. With RNA extracted from PBMCs as input, the TCR library was made. As concerns this clonotype: Its antigen remains unknown.

With iRepertoire HTBI primers and Arm-PCR of CDR3 regions, TCR beta libraries were built. Authors' data handling: Analysis of the samples identified around 60 TRBV and 14 to 15 TRBJ segments. TCRdb redid the calling of the multiplex PCR reads with MiXCR, one entry per CDR3 protein. Clone size and V and J calls follow TCRdb, not the original study. The table has a few hundred thousand distinct CDR3 sequences, approximately 12% seen once; the top ten hold about 10%. The sample was also reused in another study, on T cells in Graves' hyperthyroidism and ophthalmopathy. That paper states: A first-round RT-PCR of the TCR CDR3 used the HTBI primer set.

This sequence joins TRBV19 and TRBJ1-4; D uncertain. This receptor was taken from a man aged 25 to 40 with Graves disease. This material consisted of peripheral blood mononuclear cells (PBMCs), taken at new diagnosis, from a patient treated with antithyroid drugs. CDR3 in DNA: TGTGCCAGTAGTTCCAGTGGCTTCGTTAATGAAAAACTGTTTTTT. Protein sequence: CASSSSGFVNEKLFF.